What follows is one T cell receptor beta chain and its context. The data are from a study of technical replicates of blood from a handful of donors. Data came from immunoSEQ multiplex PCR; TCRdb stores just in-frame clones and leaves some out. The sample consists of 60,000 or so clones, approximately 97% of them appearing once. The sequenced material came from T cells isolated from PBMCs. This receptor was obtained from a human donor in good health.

CDR3 sequence (DNA): TGTGCCAGCAGCTTAAATGGGGCGGGATACTCCTACAATGAGCAGTTCTTC. Amino acid sequence: CASSLNGAGYSYNEQFF. This rearrangement joins TRBV7-3 to TRBJ2-1, with D tentatively TRBD2 (6 bases). CDR3 length equals 17 residues. V gave up 1 base and J gave up 0 bases, with 13 bases separating them. Looked up from germline, CDR1 is SGHTA and CDR2 is FQGTGA. Based on the CDR3 plus reference TRBV7-3 and TRBJ2-1, the full variable domain is GAGVSQTPSNKVTEKGKYVELRCDPISGHTALYWYRQSLGQGPEFLIYFQGTGAADDSGLPNDRFFAVRPEGSVSTLKIQRTERGDSAVYLCASSLNGAGYSYNEQFFGPGTRLTVL.